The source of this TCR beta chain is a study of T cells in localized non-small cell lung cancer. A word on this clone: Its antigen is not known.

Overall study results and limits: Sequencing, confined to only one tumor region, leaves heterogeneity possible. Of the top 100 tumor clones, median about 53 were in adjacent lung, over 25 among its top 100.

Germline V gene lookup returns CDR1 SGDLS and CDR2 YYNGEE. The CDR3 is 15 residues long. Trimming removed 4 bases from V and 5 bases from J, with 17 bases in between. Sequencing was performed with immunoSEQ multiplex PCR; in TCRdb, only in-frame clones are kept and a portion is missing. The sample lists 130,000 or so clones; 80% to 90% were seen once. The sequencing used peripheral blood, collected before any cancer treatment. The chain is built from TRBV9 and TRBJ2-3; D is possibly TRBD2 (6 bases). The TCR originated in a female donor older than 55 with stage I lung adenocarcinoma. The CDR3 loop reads CASSPRGLSVDTQYF. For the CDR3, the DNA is TGTGCCAGCAGCCCGCGGGGACTTAGCGTAGATACGCAGTATTTT.